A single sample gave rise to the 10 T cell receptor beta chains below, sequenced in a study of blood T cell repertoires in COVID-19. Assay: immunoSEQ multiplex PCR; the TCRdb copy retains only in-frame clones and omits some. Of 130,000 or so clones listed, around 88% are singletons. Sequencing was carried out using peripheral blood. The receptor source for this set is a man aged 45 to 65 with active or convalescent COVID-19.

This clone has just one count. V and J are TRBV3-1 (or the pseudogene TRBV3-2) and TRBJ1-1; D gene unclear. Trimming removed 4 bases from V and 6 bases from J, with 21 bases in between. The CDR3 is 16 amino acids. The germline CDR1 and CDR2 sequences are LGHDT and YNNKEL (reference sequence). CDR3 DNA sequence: TGTGCCAGCAGCCTCGGGAGGCCGAACATCGGGGCTGAAGCTTTCTTT. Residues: CASSLGRPNIGAEAFF.

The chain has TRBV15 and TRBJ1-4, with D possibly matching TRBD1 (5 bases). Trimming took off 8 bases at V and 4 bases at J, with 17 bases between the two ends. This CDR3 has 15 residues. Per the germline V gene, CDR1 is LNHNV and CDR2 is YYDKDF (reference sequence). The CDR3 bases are TGTGCCACCGAGGGATGGGGAGGGGATAATGAAAAACTGTTTTTT. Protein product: CATEGWGGDNEKLFF.

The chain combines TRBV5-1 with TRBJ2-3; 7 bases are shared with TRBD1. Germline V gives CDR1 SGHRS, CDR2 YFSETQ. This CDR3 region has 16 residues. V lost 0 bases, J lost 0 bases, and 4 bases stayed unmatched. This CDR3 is CASSLEDRASTDTQYF. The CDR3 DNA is TGCGCCAGCAGCTTGGAAGACAGGGCGAGCACAGATACGCAGTATTTT.

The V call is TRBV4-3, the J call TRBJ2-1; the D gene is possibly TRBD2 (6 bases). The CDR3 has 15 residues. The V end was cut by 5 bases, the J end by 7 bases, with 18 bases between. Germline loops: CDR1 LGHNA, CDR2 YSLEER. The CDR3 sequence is CASSKGGGDQNEQFF. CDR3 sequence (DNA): TGCGCCAGCAGCAAAGGAGGCGGGGACCAAAATGAGCAGTTCTTC.

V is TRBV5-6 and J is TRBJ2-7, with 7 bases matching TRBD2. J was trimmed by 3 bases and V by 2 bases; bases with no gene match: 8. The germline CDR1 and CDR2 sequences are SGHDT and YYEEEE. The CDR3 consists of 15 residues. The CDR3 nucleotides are TGTGCCAGCAGCTTACATCCTGAGCGGGGCTACGAGCAGTACTTC. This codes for CASSLHPERGYEQYF. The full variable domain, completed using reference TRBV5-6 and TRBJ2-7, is DAGVTQSPTHLIKTRGQQVTLRCSPKSGHDTVSWYQQALGQGPQFIFQYYEEEERQRGNFPDRFSGHQFPNYSSELNVNALLLGDSALYLCASSLHPERGYEQYFGPGTRLTVT.

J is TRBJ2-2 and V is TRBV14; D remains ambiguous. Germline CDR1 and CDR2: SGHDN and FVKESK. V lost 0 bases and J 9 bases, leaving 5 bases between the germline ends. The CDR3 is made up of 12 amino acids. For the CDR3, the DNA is TGTGCCAGCAGCCAAGATTGGCGGGAGCTGTTTTTT. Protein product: CASSQDWRELFF. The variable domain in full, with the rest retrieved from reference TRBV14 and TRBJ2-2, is EAGVTQFPSHSVIEKGQTVTLRCDPISGHDNLYWYRRVMGKEIKFLLHFVKESKQDESGMPNNRFLAERTGGTYSTLKVQPAELEDSGVYFCASSQDWRELFFGEGSRLTVL.

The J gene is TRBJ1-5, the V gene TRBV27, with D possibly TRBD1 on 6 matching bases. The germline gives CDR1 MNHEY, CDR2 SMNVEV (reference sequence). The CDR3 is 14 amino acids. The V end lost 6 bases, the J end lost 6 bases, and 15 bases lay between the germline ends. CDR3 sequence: CASREGGEGQPQHF. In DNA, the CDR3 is TGTGCCAGCAGGGAGGGGGGGGAAGGTCAGCCCCAGCATTTT.

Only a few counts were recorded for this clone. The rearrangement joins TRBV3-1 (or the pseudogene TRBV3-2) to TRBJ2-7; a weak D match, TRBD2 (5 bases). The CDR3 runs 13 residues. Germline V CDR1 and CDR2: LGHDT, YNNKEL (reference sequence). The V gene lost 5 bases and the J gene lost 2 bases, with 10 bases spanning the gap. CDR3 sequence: CASSESGTYEQYF. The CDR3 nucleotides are TGTGCCAGCAGCGAATCGGGAACCTACGAGCAGTACTTC.

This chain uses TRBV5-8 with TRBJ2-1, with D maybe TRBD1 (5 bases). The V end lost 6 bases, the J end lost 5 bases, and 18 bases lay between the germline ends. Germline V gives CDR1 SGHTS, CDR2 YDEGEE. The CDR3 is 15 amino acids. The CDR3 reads CASTLIRGANNEQFF. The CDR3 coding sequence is TGTGCCAGCACCCTCATTAGGGGCGCGAACAATGAGCAGTTCTTC.

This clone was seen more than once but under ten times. The DNA for the CDR3 is TGTGCCAGCAGCTTGACAGGGTCCTCCTATGGCTACACCTTC. Translated: CASSLTGSSYGYTF. V usage is TRBV7-9 and J usage is TRBJ1-2, with 7 bases aligning to TRBD1. CDR3 length equals 14 residues. V lost 3 bases to trimming and J lost 4 bases; unmatched junction nucleotides: 5. The germline V gene encodes CDR1 SEHNR and CDR2 FQNEAQ (reference sequence).